This T cell receptor (beta chain) was recovered during a study of identical twins (dated by TCRdb to 2016 to 2018). The study in broad terms: To test whether fetal clonotypes persist, this study deep-sequenced TCR alpha and beta repertoires from monozygotic twins, from unrelated adults of various ages, and from cord blood. To rule out contamination, replicate twin experiments were performed at different times with different library preparation protocols. Overall results and qualifications from the work: Abundant cord blood beta clonotypes had fewer insertions, young adult naive repertoires showed a similar but weaker trend, and memory repertoires showed no such trend. Out-of-frame TCR alpha sharing in monozygotic twins was systematically underestimated by recombination models, whereas sharing between unrelated individuals was in agreement with the recombination models. Out-of-frame TCR alpha sequences shared between twins showed an excess of low generation-probability sequences compared with coincidental sharing between unrelated individuals. Zero-insertion analyses could be partly confounded by invariant T cells such as MAIT and iNKT, although diverse VJ usage argued against such confounding for most clonotypes. Excess twin sharing in beta out-of-frame sequences was weaker because fewer shared sequences lowered the signal-to-noise ratio. Because the same donors could not be followed over many years, conclusions were based on cross-sectional statistical analysis.

Every donor was a healthy Caucasian. The twin cohort consisted of three pairs of female monozygotic twins, all aged 18 to 29 years. Positive isolation kits from Invitrogen were used to isolate CD4+ and CD8+ T cell populations. Reading from cysteine to phenylalanine, the CDR3 counts 14 amino acids. Only the CDR3 DNA is retained, 42 bases long and in frame from the first base. The germline ends are 14 bases apart after V is trimmed by 3 bases and J by 5 bases. The table lists this clonotype with many counts. Its antigen is currently not known. No base quality values were provided; no much bigger clone lies one nucleotide off. Receptor libraries were prepared by 5' RACE. Sequencing instrument: Illumina HiSeq 2000. A universal primer binding site was introduced by template switching, and a unique molecular identifier was present in the final cDNA, enabling accurate counting of TCR cDNA molecules. Specific primers in the conserved constant-segment region were used to synthesize first-strand cDNA for TCR alpha and beta chains. Each cDNA library was double barcoded, with a SMART-Mk sample barcode plus Illumina barcodes, to control for contamination. TruSeq adapter sequences, together with Illumina sample barcodes, were added in two successive PCR steps. The Illumina HiSeq platform was used with custom primers to sequence TCR alpha and beta cDNA libraries. From the authors' description of their analysis: Raw reads were processed with MiGEC to extract unique molecular identifiers, and MiXCR was used to determine CDR3 positions. For each individual, recombination models were inferred using an EM algorithm with the repgenHMM and IGoR tools. Shared clonotype analysis was performed with the tcR package in R, normalizing sharing by the product of cloneset sizes. To study raw recombination without the effects of thymic and clonal selection, out-of-frame nonproductive sequences were analyzed. In-frame beta chains were kept once TCRdb had trimmed the public reads at Q25 with fastp and called clones with MiXCR. When rows share a CDR3 protein, they turn into one entry using the most common DNA and genes. These V and J calls derive from TCRdb rather than the authors' analysis. Recorded for this sample are around 250,000 distinct CDR3 sequences; approximately 7.1% of them occurred a single time. Of the sample, roughly 15% falls within the top ten clones.

The same specimen was also included in a second study, on T cells expressing NK-cell markers. Reported in the second study: In sorted CD3+CD56+NKG2C+, CD3+CD56+NKG2C- and CD3+CD56-NKG2C+ T-cell subsets from 8 or 9 donors, TCR beta-chain repertoires were profiled. Seven of the eight sequenced donors were HCMV-seropositive and one was HCMV-seronegative. To restrict sorting to alphabetaTCR-expressing T cells, an anti-gammadeltaTCR antibody was added in several experiments. In a handful of donors, the dominant CD3+CD56+NKG2C+ clonotypes were among the top 10 CD8+ clonotypes and accounted for about 1.0-7.5% of CD8+ T cells. Those dominant clonotypes were again the most abundant among CD3+CD56-NKG2C+ cells in a few donors, at roughly 25-60.1%. Whether the expanded NKG2C-expressing T cell clones were specific for HCMV antigens was left unclear. The eight sequenced donors were randomly selected healthy volunteers, three men and five women. HCMV-specific IgG was detected in serum with a commercial ELISA kit to determine HCMV serostatus. MIGEC handled demultiplexing of the reads and grouping by UMI, while MiTCR was used to assemble and quantify clonotypes. Only TCR cDNA sequences supported by at least two reads were kept to exclude erroneous sequences. Downstream repertoire analysis used the tcR package, and clonotypes were matched across fractions by CDR3 nucleotide sequence plus V segment. VDJmatch was used to annotate antigen specificity against VDJdb, with one amino acid substitution in CDR3 allowed.

The TCR sequence derives from a woman under 30 in good health. This sequence uses TRBV12-3 or TRBV12-4 and TRBJ2-7; the D gene is perhaps TRBD1 or TRBD2, each of them matching over 5 bases. Input material: CD8+ T cells sorted from blood. The nucleotide sequence is given as TGTGCCAGCAGTTTCCCGGGACCTCTGAACGAGCAGTACTTC. The encoded protein is CASSFPGPLNEQYF.